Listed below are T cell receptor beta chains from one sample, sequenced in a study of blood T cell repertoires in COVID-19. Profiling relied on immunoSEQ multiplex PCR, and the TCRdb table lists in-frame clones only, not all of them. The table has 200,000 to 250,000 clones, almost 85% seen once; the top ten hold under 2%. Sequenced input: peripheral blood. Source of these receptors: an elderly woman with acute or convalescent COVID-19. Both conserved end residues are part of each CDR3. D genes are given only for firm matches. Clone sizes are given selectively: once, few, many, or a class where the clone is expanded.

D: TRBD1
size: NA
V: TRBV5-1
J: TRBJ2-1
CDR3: CASRAGQGAYNEQFF
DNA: TGCGCCAGCAGGGCCGGACAGGGGGCCTACAATGAGCAGTTCTTC

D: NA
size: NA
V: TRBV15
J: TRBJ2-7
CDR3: CATSRDRYEQYF
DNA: TGTGCCACCAGCAGAGATCGCTACGAGCAGTACTTC

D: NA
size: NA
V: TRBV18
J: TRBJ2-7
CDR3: CASSPQGGNSEQYF
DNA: TGTGCCAGCTCACCGCAGGGAGGAAATAGCGAGCAGTACTTC

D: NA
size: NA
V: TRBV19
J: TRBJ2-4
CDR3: CASSGRTGNIQYF
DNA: TGTGCCAGTAGTGGGAGGACGGGGAACATTCAGTACTTC

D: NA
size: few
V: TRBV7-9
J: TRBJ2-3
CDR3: CASSLDFGTDTQYF
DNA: TGTGCCAGCAGCTTAGATTTCGGGACAGATACGCAGTATTTT

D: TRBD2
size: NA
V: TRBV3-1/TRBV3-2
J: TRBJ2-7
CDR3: CASSPGTSGEYYEQYF
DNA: TGTGCCAGCAGCCCCGGTACTAGCGGGGAATACTACGAGCAGTACTTC

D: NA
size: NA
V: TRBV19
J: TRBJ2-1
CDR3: CASSITGLPYNEQFF
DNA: TGTGCCAGTAGTATCACAGGGTTACCATACAATGAGCAGTTCTTC

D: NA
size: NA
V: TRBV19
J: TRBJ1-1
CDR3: CASGDISEAFF
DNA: TGTGCCAGTGGGGACATATCTGAAGCTTTCTTT

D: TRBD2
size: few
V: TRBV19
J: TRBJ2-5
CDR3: CASSIGSGVPGETQYF
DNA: TGTGCCAGTAGTATAGGGAGCGGGGTCCCGGGGGAGACCCAGTACTTC

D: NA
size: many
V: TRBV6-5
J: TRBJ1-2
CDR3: CASSRTSGIGYTF
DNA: TGTGCCAGCAGTCGCACGTCAGGGATTGGCTACACCTTC

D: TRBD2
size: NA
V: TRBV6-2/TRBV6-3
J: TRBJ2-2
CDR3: CASSLLAGASGELFF
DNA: TGTGCCAGCAGCCTACTAGCGGGGGCATCGGGGGAGCTGTTTTTT

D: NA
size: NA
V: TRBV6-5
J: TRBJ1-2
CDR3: CASTAPGYGYTF
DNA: TGTGCCAGCACCGCGCCGGGGTATGGCTACACCTTC

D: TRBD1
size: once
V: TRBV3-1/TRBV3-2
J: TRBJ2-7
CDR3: CASSRQGSVNEQYF
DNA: TGTGCCAGCAGCCGACAGGGTTCTGTCAACGAGCAGTACTTC

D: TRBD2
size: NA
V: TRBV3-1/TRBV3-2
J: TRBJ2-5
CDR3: CASSQGLTSGGEETQYF
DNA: TGTGCCAGCAGCCAAGGGTTGACTAGCGGGGGGGAAGAGACCCAGTACTTC

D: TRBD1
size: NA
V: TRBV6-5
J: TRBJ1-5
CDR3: CASSRDRTRPQPQHF
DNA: TGTGCCAGCAGCCGGGACAGGACGAGGCCTCAGCCCCAGCATTTT

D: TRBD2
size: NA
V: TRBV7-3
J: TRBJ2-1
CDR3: CASSLPGLGNEQFF
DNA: TGTGCCAGCAGCTTACCGGGACTAGGGAATGAGCAGTTCTTC

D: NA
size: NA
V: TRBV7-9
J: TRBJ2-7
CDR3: CASSHEVRGTYEQYF
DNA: TGTGCCAGCAGCCACGAGGTACGGGGAACCTACGAGCAGTACTTC

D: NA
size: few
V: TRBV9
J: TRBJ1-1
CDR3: CASSVSAANTEAFF
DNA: TGTGCCAGCAGCGTATCTGCGGCGAACACTGAAGCTTTCTTT

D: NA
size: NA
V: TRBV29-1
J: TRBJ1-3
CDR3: CSVVVRNSGNTIYF
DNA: TGCAGCGTTGTGGTGAGGAACTCTGGAAACACCATATATTTT

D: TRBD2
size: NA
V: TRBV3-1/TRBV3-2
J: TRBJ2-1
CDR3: CASSLRLAGEQFF
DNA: TGTGCCAGCAGCCTACGTCTAGCGGGTGAGCAGTTCTTC

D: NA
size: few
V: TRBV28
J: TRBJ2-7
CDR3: CASSFQGPSYEQYF
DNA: TGTGCCAGCAGTTTTCAGGGCCCTTCCTACGAGCAGTACTTC

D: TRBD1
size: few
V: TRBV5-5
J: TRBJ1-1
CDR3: CASSLAWTGDEAFF
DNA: TGTGCCAGCAGCTTGGCTTGGACAGGAGATGAAGCTTTCTTT

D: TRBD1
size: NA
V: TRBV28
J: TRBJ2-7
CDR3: CASRGTGKTYEQYF
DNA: TGTGCCAGCAGGGGGACAGGGAAAACCTACGAGCAGTACTTC

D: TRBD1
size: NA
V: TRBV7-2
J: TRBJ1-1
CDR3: CASSASGQLNTEAFF
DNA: TGTGCCAGCAGCGCATCGGGACAGCTGAACACTGAAGCTTTCTTT

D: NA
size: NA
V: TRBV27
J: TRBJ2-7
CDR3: CASSSQWRTYEQYF
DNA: TGTGCCAGCAGCTCTCAGTGGCGGACCTACGAGCAGTACTTC

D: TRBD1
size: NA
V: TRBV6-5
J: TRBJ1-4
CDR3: CASSYGRTGNEKLFF
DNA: TGTGCCAGCAGTTACGGGCGGACAGGGAATGAAAAACTGTTTTTT

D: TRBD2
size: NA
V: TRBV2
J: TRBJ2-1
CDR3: CASSDGTSGRRNEQFF
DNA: TGTGCCAGCAGTGACGGGACTAGCGGGAGGAGGAATGAGCAGTTCTTC

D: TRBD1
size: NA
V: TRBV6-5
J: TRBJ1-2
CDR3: CASRTGGDYGYTF
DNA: TGTGCCAGCAGAACAGGGGGCGATTATGGCTACACCTTC

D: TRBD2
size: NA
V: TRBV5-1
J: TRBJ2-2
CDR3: CASSLVAGHTGELFF
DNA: TGCGCCAGCAGCTTGGTAGCGGGGCACACCGGGGAGCTGTTTTTT

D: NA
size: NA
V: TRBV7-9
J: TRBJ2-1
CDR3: CASSLSRGGYNEQFF
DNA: TGTGCCAGCAGCTTAAGCAGGGGTGGGTACAATGAGCAGTTCTTC

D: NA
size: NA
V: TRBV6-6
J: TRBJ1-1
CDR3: CASSPPTENTEAFF
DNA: TGTGCCAGCAGTCCCCCGACAGAGAACACTGAAGCTTTCTTT

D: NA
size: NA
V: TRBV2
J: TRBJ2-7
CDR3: CASGGGLGPEEQYF
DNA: TGTGCCAGCGGCGGGGGCCTAGGGCCTGAGGAGCAGTACTTC

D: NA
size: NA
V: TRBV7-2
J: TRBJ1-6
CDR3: CASSLLSGNNSPLHF
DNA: TGTGCCAGCAGCTTATTGTCAGGGAATAATTCACCCCTCCACTTT

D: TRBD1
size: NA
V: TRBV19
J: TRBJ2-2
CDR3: CASSALRQGTNTGELFF
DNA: TGTGCCAGTAGTGCCCTACGACAGGGGACGAACACCGGGGAGCTGTTTTTT

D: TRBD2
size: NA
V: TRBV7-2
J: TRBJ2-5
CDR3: CASSLAGGPVETQYF
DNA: TGTGCCAGCAGCCTCGCGGGGGGCCCTGTAGAGACCCAGTACTTC

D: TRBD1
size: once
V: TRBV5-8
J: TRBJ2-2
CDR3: CASSRGQGGNTGELFF
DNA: TGTGCCAGCAGCAGGGGACAGGGGGGGAACACCGGGGAGCTGTTTTTT

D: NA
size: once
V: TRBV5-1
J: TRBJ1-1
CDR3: CASSLLGVDTEAFF
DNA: TGCGCCAGCAGCTTGTTGGGCGTCGACACTGAAGCTTTCTTT

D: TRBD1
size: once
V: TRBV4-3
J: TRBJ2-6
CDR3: CASSQKGAGSGANVLTF
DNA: TGCGCCAGCAGCCAAAAGGGGGCGGGCTCTGGGGCCAACGTCCTGACTTTC

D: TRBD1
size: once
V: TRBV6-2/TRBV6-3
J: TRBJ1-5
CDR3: CASSEPGQGAQPQHF
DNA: TGTGCCAGCAGCGAGCCGGGACAGGGGGCTCAGCCCCAGCATTTT

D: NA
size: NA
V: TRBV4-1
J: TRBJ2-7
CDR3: CASSQARSGVTSYEQYF
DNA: TGCGCCAGCAGCCAAGCAAGATCAGGGGTTACCTCCTACGAGCAGTACTTC

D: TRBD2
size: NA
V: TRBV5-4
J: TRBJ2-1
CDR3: CASSLFIGTSNEQFF
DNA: TGTGCCAGCAGCTTGTTTATCGGGACTAGTAATGAGCAGTTCTTC

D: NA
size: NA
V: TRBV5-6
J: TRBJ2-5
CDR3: CASSWAGRSETQYF
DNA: TGTGCCAGCAGCTGGGCGGGGCGTTCGGAGACCCAGTACTTC

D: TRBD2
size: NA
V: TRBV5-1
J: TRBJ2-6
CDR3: CASRTGRGAGANVLTF
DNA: TGCGCCAGCAGGACGGGGAGGGGTGCTGGGGCCAACGTCCTGACTTTC

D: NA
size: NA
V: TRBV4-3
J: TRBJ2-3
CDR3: CASSREPQSTDTQYF
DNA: TGCGCCAGCAGCAGAGAGCCACAGAGCACAGATACGCAGTATTTT

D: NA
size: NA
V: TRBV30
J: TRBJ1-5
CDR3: CAWSATRVLGNQPQHF
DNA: TGTGCCTGGAGTGCGACCAGGGTGCTGGGCAATCAGCCCCAGCATTTT

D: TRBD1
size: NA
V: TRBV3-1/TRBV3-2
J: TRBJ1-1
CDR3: CASSPRTGLTEAFF
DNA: TGTGCCAGCAGCCCCAGGACAGGGTTGACTGAAGCTTTCTTT

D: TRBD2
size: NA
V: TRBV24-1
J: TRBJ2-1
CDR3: CATSDSGLAGIYNEQFF
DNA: TGTGCCACCAGTGATTCGGGACTAGCGGGGATCTACAATGAGCAGTTCTTC

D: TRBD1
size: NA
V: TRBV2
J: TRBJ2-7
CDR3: CASSGAGTGDYEQYF
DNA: TGTGCCAGCAGTGGGGCCGGGACAGGGGACTACGAGCAGTACTTC

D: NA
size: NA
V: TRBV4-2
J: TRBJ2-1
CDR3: CASSQGGMSEQFF
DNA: TGTGCCAGCAGCCAGGGGGGAATGAGTGAGCAGTTCTTC